These T cell receptor beta chains were read from a single sample in a study of cytomegalovirus exposure and HLA in healthy donors. Data came from immunoSEQ multiplex PCR; TCRdb stores just in-frame clones and leaves some out. This sample has 160,000 or so clones, with over 75% found just once. Material: PBMCs. Source of these receptors: a man aged 60 to 69 in good health and CMV-seronegative. The CDR3 runs from the conserved cysteine through the conserved F or W. The D gene is left open where the match is weak. Where a row states a size, it is once, few, many or the class of an expanded clone; other rows omit it.

d_gene | j_gene | abundance | v_gene | CDR3aa | CDR3nt
NA | TRBJ2-5 | NA | TRBV19 | CASSMRRGTAGYF | TGTGCCAGTAGTATGAGGCGTGGAACTGCTGGGTACTTC
NA | TRBJ2-7 | NA | TRBV7-6 | CASSLAAVPYEQYF | TGTGCCAGCAGCTTAGCAGCGGTACCTTACGAGCAGTACTTC
TRBD2 | TRBJ2-1 | NA | TRBV7-3 | CASSLELAGGPEQFF | TGTGCCAGCAGCTTAGAACTAGCGGGAGGGCCAGAGCAGTTCTTC
TRBD1 | TRBJ2-1 | NA | TRBV6-4 | CASSIGTEYYNEQFF | TGTGCCAGCAGTATCGGGACAGAATACTACAATGAGCAGTTCTTC
NA | TRBJ2-7 | NA | TRBV7-8 | CASSLDRDSEQYF | TGTGCCAGCAGCTTAGACAGGGATTCCGAGCAGTACTTC
TRBD2 | TRBJ2-1 | NA | TRBV10-3 | CAISDGSSGSRNEQFF | TGTGCCATCAGTGACGGGTCTAGCGGGAGTAGGAATGAGCAGTTCTTC
NA | TRBJ1-1 | once | TRBV12-5 | CASGLVVGGAGGTEAFF | TGTGCTAGTGGTTTGGTTGTGGGGGGCGCGGGGGGCACTGAAGCTTTCTTT
TRBD1 | TRBJ1-1 | few | TRBV5-1 | CASSLGGTGLLGEAFF | TGCGCCAGCAGCTTGGGTGGGACAGGGCTACTGGGTGAAGCTTTCTTT
TRBD2 | TRBJ2-3 | NA | TRBV5-1 | CASSLGGGGQSTDTQYF | TGCGCCAGCAGCTTGGGAGGCGGGGGGCAGAGCACAGATACGCAGTATTTT
NA | TRBJ1-1 | NA | TRBV5-4 | CASTLGSPGGGTEAFF | TGTGCCAGCACCCTGGGTTCCCCCGGGGGAGGGACTGAAGCTTTCTTT
TRBD2 | TRBJ2-3 | NA | TRBV2 | CASSPLAASTDTQYF | TGTGCCAGCAGTCCACTAGCGGCAAGCACAGATACGCAGTATTTT
NA | TRBJ2-7 | NA | TRBV1 | CTSSQGQREAYEQYF | TGCACCAGCAGCCAAGGCCAGCGGGAGGCCTACGAGCAGTACTTC
TRBD2 | TRBJ2-3 | few | TRBV11-3 | CASSEGLAESTDTQYF | TGTGCCAGCAGCGAAGGACTAGCGGAAAGCACAGATACGCAGTATTTT
NA | TRBJ2-5 | NA | TRBV5-8 | CASSLRVQETQYF | TGTGCCAGCAGCTTGCGGGTTCAAGAGACCCAGTACTTC
NA | TRBJ2-2 | few | TRBV5-1 | CASSWSLAGGELFF | TGCGCCAGCAGCTGGAGCCTAGCCGGCGGGGAGCTGTTTTTT
TRBD1 | TRBJ2-7 | NA | TRBV6-1 | CASSEYRGQCEQYF | TGTGCCAGCAGTGAATACAGGGGGCAGTGCGAGCAGTACTTC
NA | TRBJ1-5 | few | TRBV7-9 | CASSLDRGEPQHF | TGTGCCAGCAGCTTAGACCGGGGAGAGCCCCAGCATTTT
NA | TRBJ2-6 | NA | TRBV7-9 | CASSFSRGFSGANVLTF | TGTGCCAGCAGCTTCAGCCGAGGTTTTTCTGGGGCCAACGTCCTGACTTTC
TRBD2 | TRBJ2-1 | NA | TRBV10-3 | CAISESKTSANNEQFF | TGTGCCATCAGTGAGTCGAAAACTAGCGCAAACAATGAGCAGTTCTTC
TRBD2 | TRBJ2-1 | NA | TRBV5-1 | CASSWGLAGVSYNEQFF | TGCGCCAGCAGCTGGGGACTAGCGGGAGTCTCCTACAATGAGCAGTTCTTC
NA | TRBJ2-1 | once | TRBV5-4 | CASSFDPTSYNEQFF | TGTGCCAGCAGCTTTGATCCTACCTCCTACAATGAGCAGTTCTTC
TRBD1 | TRBJ1-5 | NA | TRBV28 | CASRAGTGLSNQPQHF | TGTGCCAGCAGAGCTGGGACAGGCCTTAGCAATCAGCCCCAGCATTTT
NA | TRBJ1-1 | NA | TRBV7-8 | CASSLVTGNTEAFF | TGTGCCAGCAGCTTAGTAACGGGGAACACTGAAGCTTTCTTT
NA | TRBJ1-3 | NA | TRBV9 | CASSPSSGSGNTIYF | TGTGCCAGCAGCCCCTCTTCCGGCTCTGGAAACACCATATATTTT
TRBD1 | TRBJ1-2 | once | TRBV7-2 | CASSLLTGVNYGYTF | TGTGCCAGCAGCCTCCTGACAGGGGTCAACTATGGCTACACCTTC
NA | TRBJ2-1 | once | TRBV28 | CASSPMSSYNEQFF | TGTGCCAGCAGTCCCATGAGCTCCTACAATGAGCAGTTCTTC
NA | TRBJ2-7 | NA | TRBV6-5 | CASRQVDTYEQYF | TGTGCCAGCAGACAGGTGGACACCTACGAGCAGTACTTC
NA | TRBJ1-1 | few | TRBV10-3 | CAITNDMAGTEAFF | TGTGCCATCACTAACGACATGGCTGGCACTGAAGCTTTCTTT
TRBD2 | TRBJ2-3 | NA | TRBV9 | CASSASGTSGRTSTDTQYF | TGTGCCAGCAGCGCCTCCGGGACTAGCGGGAGAACTAGCACAGATACGCAGTATTTT
NA | TRBJ2-3 | NA | TRBV7-2 | CASSFTGNSDTQYF | TGTGCCAGCAGCTTCACAGGGAATTCAGATACGCAGTATTTT
TRBD1 | TRBJ1-1 | NA | TRBV5-6 | CASSAGTGTEAFF | TGTGCCAGCAGCGCCGGGACAGGGACTGAAGCTTTCTTT